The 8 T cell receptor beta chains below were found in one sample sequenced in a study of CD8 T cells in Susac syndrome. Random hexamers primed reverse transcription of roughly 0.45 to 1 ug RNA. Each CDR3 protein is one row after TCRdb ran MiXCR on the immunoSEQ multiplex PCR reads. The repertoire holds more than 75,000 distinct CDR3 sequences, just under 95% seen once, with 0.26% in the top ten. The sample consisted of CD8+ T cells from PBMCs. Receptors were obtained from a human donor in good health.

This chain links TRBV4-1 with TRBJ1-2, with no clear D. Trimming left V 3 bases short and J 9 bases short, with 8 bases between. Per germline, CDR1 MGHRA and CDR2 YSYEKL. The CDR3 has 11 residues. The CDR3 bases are TGCGCCAGCAGCCAGGGAGATCGCTACACCTTC. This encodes CASSQGDRYTF.

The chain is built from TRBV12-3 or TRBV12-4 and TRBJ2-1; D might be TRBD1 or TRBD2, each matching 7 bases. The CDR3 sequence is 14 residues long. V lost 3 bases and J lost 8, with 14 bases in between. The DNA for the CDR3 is TGTGCCAGCAGTTTCACGACAGGGAGGGATGAGCAGTTCTTC. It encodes CASSFTTGRDEQFF.

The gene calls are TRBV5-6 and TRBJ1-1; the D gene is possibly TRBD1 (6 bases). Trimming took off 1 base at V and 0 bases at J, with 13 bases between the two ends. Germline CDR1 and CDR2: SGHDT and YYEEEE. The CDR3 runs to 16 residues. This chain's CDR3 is CASSLRGGHVNTEAFF. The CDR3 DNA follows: TGTGCCAGCAGCTTGAGGGGGGGCCATGTGAACACTGAAGCTTTCTTT.

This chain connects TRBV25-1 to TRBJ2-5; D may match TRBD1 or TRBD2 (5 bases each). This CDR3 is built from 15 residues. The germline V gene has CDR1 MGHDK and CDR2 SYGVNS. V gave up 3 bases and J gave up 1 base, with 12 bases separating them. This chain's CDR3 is CASSDWDLVQETQYF. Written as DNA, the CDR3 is TGTGCCAGCAGTGATTGGGACCTCGTCCAAGAGACCCAGTACTTC.

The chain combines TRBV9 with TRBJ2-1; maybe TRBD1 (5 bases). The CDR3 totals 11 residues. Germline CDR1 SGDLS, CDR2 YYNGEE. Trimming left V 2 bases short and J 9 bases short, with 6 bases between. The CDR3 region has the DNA TGTGCCAGCAGCGTTGGGGCTGAGCAGTTCTTC. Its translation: CASSVGAEQFF.

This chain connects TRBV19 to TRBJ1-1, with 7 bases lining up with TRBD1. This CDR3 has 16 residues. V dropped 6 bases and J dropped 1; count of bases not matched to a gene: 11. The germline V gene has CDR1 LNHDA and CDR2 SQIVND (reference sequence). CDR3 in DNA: TGTGCCAGTAGCGACAGGGTCCCTACGGGGAACACTGAAGCTTTCTTT. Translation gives CASSDRVPTGNTEAFF.

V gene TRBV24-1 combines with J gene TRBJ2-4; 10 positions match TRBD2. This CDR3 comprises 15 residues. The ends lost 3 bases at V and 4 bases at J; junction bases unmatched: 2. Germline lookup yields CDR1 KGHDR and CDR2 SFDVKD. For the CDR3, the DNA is TGTGCCACCAGTGATCGGACTAGCGGAAAAAACATTCAGTACTTC. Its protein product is CATSDRTSGKNIQYF.

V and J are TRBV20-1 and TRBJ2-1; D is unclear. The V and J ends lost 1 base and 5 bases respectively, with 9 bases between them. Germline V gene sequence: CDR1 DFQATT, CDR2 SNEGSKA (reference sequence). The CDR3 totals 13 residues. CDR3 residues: CSARGLHHNEQFF. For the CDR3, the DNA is TGCAGTGCTAGAGGACTTCATCACAATGAGCAGTTCTTC.